The clone carrying this T cell receptor (beta chain) was seen many times. TCRdb passed the 5' RACE reads through MiXCR, listing each CDR3 protein once. The sample has around 50,000 distinct CDR3 sequences; 7% to 8.5% are singletons. The data belong to a study of T cells after yellow fever vaccination. The TCR originated in a man aged 18 to 29 who received the YFV17D yellow fever vaccine. This sample comprised CD8+ T cells sorted from PBMCs, obtained less than 18 days after the first yellow fever vaccination.

CDR3 bases: TGTGCCAGCAGTGAAGGGGACTCGAGCTCCTACGAGCAGTACTTC. Translated: CASSEGDSSSYEQYF. V usage is TRBV6-1 and J usage is TRBJ2-7; tentatively, D is TRBD2 (6 bases). Germline assignment: CDR1 MNHNS and CDR2 SASEGT. V lost 1 base, J lost 0 bases, and 10 bases lay in between. This CDR3 has 15 residues.